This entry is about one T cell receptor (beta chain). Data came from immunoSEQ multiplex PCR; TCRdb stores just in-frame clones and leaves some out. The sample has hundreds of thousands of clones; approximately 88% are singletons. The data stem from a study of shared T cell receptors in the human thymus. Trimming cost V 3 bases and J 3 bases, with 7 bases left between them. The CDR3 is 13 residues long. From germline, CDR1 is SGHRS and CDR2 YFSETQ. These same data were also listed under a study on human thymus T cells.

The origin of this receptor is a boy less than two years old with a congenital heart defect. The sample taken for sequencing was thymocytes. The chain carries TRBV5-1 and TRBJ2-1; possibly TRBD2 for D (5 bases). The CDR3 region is CASSSDYYNEQFF. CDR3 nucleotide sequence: TGCGCCAGCAGCTCCGACTACTACAATGAGCAGTTCTTC.